This TCR beta chain was captured in a study of blood T cell repertoires in COVID-19 (dated by TCRdb to between 2020 and 2021). For context, the study as a whole: Collaborator samples came from the United States, Italy and Spain and covered acute and convalescent phases of COVID-19. The material from the prospective study consisted of cDNA or gDNA derived from T cells, B-cell-depleted T cells, or PBMCs. Subjects who had been exposed to COVID-19, were actively infected with it, or had recovered from it provided the deeply sampled blood TCRbeta repertoires that made up the dataset. The repertoires were released in a freely available public database meant as a resource for research on the immune response to SARS-CoV-2. Samples were obtained from the ongoing ImmuneRACE study (first 160 participants) and from over 1,000 subjects provided by 6 global collaborators. Sample metadata almost always included a de-identified subject ID, COVID-19 status, age in years and sex. Where available, HLA class I and class II types were obtained from metadata supplied by the sample provider rather than from assay-based typing.

TCRbeta CDR3 regions were amplified from genomic DNA using the immunoSEQ Assay, a bias-controlled multiplex PCR. Concerning the study's data processing: The number of nucleated cells in each sample was estimated by amplification of reference gene primers within the assay. To quantify the absolute abundance of each unique TCRbeta CDR3 rearrangement, sequence reads were collapsed and filtered. Productive Simpson clonality was computed per sample as the square root of Simpson's diversity index over productive rearrangements. Drawn from immuneACCESS, this table holds only the in-frame rearrangements with V and J called that TCRdb kept. Clones are partly lost; checked studies trace under half to an unresolved V gene and leave the rest unexplained. V, J and clone size derive from that table, while D and trimming were established from the DNA sequence. This sample is represented by 250,000 to 400,000 clones; 75% to 90% of them were singletons. Roughly 2.9% of the sample rests with the top ten.

One collaborating source in Seattle enrolled patients while the patients were actively infected and followed the patients over time throughout the course of disease. The collaborating institutions used their own protocols to collect whole blood in K2EDTA tubes. For TCRbeta analysis, collaborators shipped samples as frozen whole blood, isolated PBMCs, or DNA extracted from either of those sample types. What the work shows at the level of the full study, not this receptor alone: Clinical and demographic metadata were provided uncurated, with the amount varying by source and participant.

Details on this clone: Its recognized antigen is unknown. No clone much larger than this one lies a single base away; base qualities are absent.

The germline V gene encodes CDR1 LNHDA and CDR2 SQIVND (reference sequence). Including the terminal cysteine and phenylalanine, the CDR3 comprises 16 residues. The DNA shown is the 48-base CDR3, in frame from base 1. V drops 0 bases and J drops 4 bases, leaving 15 bases in between. The chain is encoded by TRBV19 joined to TRBJ1-2, with TRBD1 perhaps the D gene, on 5 matching bases. This clonotype originated in a woman between 25 and 40 years old with COVID-19, enrolled during active disease. The specimen was peripheral blood. The CDR3 protein: CASSIESAGIVYGYTF. The base sequence is TGTGCCAGTAGTATAGAATCGGCAGGGATCGTCTATGGCTACACCTTC.